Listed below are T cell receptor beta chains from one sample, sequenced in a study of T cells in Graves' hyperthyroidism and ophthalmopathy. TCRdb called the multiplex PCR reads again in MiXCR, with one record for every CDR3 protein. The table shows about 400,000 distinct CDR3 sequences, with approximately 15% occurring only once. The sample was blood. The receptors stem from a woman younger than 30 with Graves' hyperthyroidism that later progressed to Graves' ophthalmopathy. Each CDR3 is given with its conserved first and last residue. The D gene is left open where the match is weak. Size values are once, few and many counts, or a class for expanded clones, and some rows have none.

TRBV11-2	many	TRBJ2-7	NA	CASSLVGPGDEQYF	TGTGCCAGCAGCTTAGTAGGACCAGGGGACGAGCAGTACTTC
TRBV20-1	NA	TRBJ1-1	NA	CSGTALNTEAFF	TGCAGTGGAACAGCACTGAACACTGAAGCTTTCTTT
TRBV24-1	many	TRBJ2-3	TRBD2	CATSDPTVAGAVTDTQYF	TGTGCCACCAGTGATCCCACCGTCGCGGGAGCGGTGACAGATACGCAGTATTTT
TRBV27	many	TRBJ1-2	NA	CASSLGLGYGYTF	TGTGCCAGCAGTTTAGGGCTGGGATATGGCTACACCTTC
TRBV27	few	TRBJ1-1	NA	CASSLKGFAEAFF	TGTGCCAGCAGTTTAAAGGGTTTTGCTGAAGCTTTCTTT
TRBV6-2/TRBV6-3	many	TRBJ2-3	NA	CASGRDPGADTQYF	TGTGCCAGCGGAAGGGACCCCGGGGCAGATACGCAGTATTTT
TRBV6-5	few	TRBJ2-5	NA	CASSYSKGGQYF	TGTGCCAGCAGTTACTCGAAGGGTGGCCAGTACTTC
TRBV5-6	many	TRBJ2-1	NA	CASSFIRPNNEQFF	TGTGCCAGCAGCTTCATTAGGCCCAACAATGAGCAGTTCTTC
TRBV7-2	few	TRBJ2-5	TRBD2	CASGRAPQETQYF	TGTGCCAGCGGGAGGGCCCCACAAGAGACCCAGTACTTC
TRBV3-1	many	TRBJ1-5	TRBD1	CASSQNGQGHTEPQHF	TGTGCCAGCAGCCAAAATGGACAGGGCCATACGGAGCCCCAGCATTTT
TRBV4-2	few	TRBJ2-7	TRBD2	CASSQGGLAYEQYF	TGTGCCAGCAGCCAAGGAGGACTAGCTTACGAGCAGTACTTC
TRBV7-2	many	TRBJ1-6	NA	CASSLGFMGVYNSPLHF	TGTGCCAGCAGCTTAGGTTTTATGGGGGTTTATAATTCACCCCTCCACTTT
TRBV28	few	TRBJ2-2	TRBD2	CASLNSSGRFPGELFF	TGTGCCAGCTTAAATTCGAGCGGGAGGTTTCCCGGGGAGCTGTTTTTT
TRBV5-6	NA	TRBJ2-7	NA	CASSLEGGGIYEQYF	TGTGCCAGCAGCTTGGAGGGGGGTGGGATCTACGAGCAGTACTTC
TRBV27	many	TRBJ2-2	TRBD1	CASSRQGQGGTGELFF	TGTGCCAGCAGCCGACAGGGACAGGGGGGGACCGGGGAGCTGTTTTTT
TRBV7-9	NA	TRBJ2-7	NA	CASSGYGTLHEQYF	TGTGCCAGCAGCGGATACGGGACACTCCACGAGCAGTACTTC
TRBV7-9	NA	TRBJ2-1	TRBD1	CASSFGTGYYNEQFF	TGTGCCAGCAGCTTTGGGACAGGGTATTACAATGAGCAGTTCTTC
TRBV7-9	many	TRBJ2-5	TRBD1	CASSPTAARGTGETQYF	TGTGCCAGCAGTCCAACCGCAGCCAGGGGGACAGGAGAGACCCAGTACTTC
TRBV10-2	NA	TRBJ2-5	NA	CASTPQGSQETQYF	TGCGCCAGCACCCCACAGGGCTCCCAAGAGACCCAGTACTTC
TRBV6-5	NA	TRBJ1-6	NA	CASSYRREGTPLHF	TGTGCCAGCAGTTATCGCAGGGAGGGCACACCCCTCCACTTT
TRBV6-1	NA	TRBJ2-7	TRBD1	CASSLSRTGDYEQYF	TGTGCCAGCAGTTTGTCCCGGACAGGGGACTACGAGCAGTACTTC
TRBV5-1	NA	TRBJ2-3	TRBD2	CASSPRTSGVPSTDTQYF	TGCGCCAGCAGCCCCAGGACTAGCGGAGTTCCTAGCACAGATACGCAGTATTTT
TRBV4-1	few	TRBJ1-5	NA	CASSQEGHGNQPQHF	TGCGCCAGCAGCCAAGAGGGACATGGCAATCAGCCCCAGCATTTT
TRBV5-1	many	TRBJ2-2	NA	CASSRGETNTGELFF	TGCGCCAGCTCCCGCGGGGAAACGAACACCGGGGAGCTGTTTTTT
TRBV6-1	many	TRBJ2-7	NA	CASSPAEGQASANYEQYF	TGTGCCAGCAGCCCCGCCGAGGGGCAAGCTAGCGCGAACTACGAGCAGTACTTC
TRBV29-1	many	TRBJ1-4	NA	CSVLRWDVATNEKLFF	TGCAGCGTACTGCGCTGGGACGTTGCAACTAATGAAAAACTGTTTTTT
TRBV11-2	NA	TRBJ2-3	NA	CASSPAGTRTDTQYF	TGTGCCAGCAGCCCCGCAGGGACACGCACAGATACGCAGTATTTT
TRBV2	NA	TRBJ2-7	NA	CASSEFVTSYEQYF	TGTGCCAGCAGTGAATTTGTGACTAGCTACGAGCAGTACTTC
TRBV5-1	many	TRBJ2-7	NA	CASSSPGTYEQYF	TGCGCCAGCAGCTCCCCGGGGACCTACGAGCAGTACTTC
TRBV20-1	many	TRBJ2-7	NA	CSAEKGRGYEQYF	TGCAGTGCAGAGAAGGGAAGGGGCTACGAGCAGTACTTC
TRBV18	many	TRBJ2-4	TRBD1	CASSGQGIAKNIQYF	TGTGCCAGCTCAGGACAGGGGATAGCCAAAAACATTCAGTACTTC
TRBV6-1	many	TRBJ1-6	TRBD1	CASSELGSRGSPLHF	TGTGCCAGCAGTGAACTAGGGAGCAGGGGGTCACCCCTCCACTTT
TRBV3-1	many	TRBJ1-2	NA	CASSHGFGPNYGYTF	TGTGCCAGCAGCCACGGCTTTGGCCCTAACTATGGCTACACCTTC
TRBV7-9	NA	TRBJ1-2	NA	CASSLGWGSYGYTF	TGTGCCAGCAGCTTAGGGTGGGGATCCTATGGCTACACCTTC
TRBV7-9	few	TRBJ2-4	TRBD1	CASSSRGQGENIQYF	TGTGCCAGCAGCTCCCGGGGACAGGGGGAAAACATTCAGTACTTC
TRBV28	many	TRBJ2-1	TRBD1	CASSLMDRGLNEQFF	TGTGCCAGCAGTCTGATGGACAGGGGGCTCAATGAGCAGTTCTTC
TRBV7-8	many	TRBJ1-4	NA	CASSIRVDEKLFF	TGTGCCAGCAGCATAAGGGTTGACGAAAAACTGTTTTTT
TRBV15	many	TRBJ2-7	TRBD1	CATSSSTRDSSYEQYF	TGTGCCACCAGCAGTTCGACTCGGGACAGCTCCTACGAGCAGTACTTC
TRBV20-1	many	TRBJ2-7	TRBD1	CSGRRGYEQYF	TGCAGTGGGCGCAGGGGGTACGAGCAGTACTTC
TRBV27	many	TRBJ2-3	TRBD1	CASSFTGTGSTDTQYF	TGTGCCAGCAGTTTTACCGGGACAGGGAGCACAGATACGCAGTATTTT
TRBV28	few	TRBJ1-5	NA	CASNLPLTGQPQHF	TGTGCCAGCAACTTACCCTTGACGGGTCAGCCCCAGCATTTT
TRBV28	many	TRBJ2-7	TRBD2	CASSLGGGRFYEQYF	TGTGCCAGCAGTCTAGGCGGCGGGAGGTTTTACGAGCAGTACTTC